These 21 T cell receptor beta chains share one sample of origin, sequenced in a study of T cells expressing NK-cell markers. TCRdb reanalyzed the 5' RACE reads and collapses them to one entry per CDR3 protein, without DNA. The repertoire shows approximately 440,000 distinct CDR3 sequences; the top ten hold 1.4% to 1.5%. Specimen: blood T cells: a sorted CD56 or NKG2C T cell subset, CD4+ or CD8+ T cells, or bulk PBMC T cells (not recorded which). The receptor source for this set is a woman aged 45-59 years in good health.

This chain connects TRBV20-1 to TRBJ1-2. The CDR3 is 16 residues long. CDR1 DFQATT and CDR2 SNEGSKA come from the germline V gene (reference sequence). The CDR3 loop is CSAREGRRRVGYGYTF.

The chain is built from TRBV11-2 and TRBJ1-1; no DNA is available, so the TRBD1 call from TCRdb remains unchecked. This CDR3 spans 15 amino acids. CDR1 SGHAT and CDR2 FQNNGV come from the germline V gene. The CDR3 spells CASSPWGSSGTEAFF.

The chain combines TRBV19 with TRBJ2-2. The CDR3 totals 14 residues. The germline gives CDR1 LNHDA, CDR2 SQIVND (reference sequence). This chain's CDR3 is CASSTSGVPGELFF.

The V call is TRBV25-1, the J call TRBJ2-4; the TCRdb call, TRBD2, lacks DNA for checking. The germline V gene encodes CDR1 MGHDK and CDR2 SYGVNS. The CDR3 length is 14 residues. The CDR3 protein is CASSGSGAKNIQYF.

The chain has TRBV28 and TRBJ2-2; TCRdb names TRBD1, which stays unverified in the absence of DNA. This CDR3 has 17 amino acids. Germline values: CDR1 MDHEN, CDR2 SYDVKM. The CDR3 reads CASSLSWDRGRTGELFF.

The chain carries TRBV24-1 and TRBJ1-1; lacking DNA, the TRBD1 call made by TCRdb goes unchecked. CDR1 is KGHDR, CDR2 SFDVKD, per germline. CDR3 size: 15 residues. The CDR3 sequence: CATSDTGGPNTEAFF.

This chain uses TRBV20-1 with TRBJ2-3; without DNA, the TCRdb call of TRBD1 cannot be checked. CDR1 and CDR2 from the germline V gene are DFQATT and SNEGSKA (reference sequence). The CDR3 length is 17 residues. The CDR3 sequence is CSASRYTQGIGTDTQYF.

This chain links TRBV30 with TRBJ2-5; with no DNA, the TCRdb D assignment of TRBD1 cannot be verified. CDR3 length equals 15 residues. The V gene's germline CDR1 is GTSNPN and CDR2 SVGIG (reference sequence). The CDR3 spells CAWSVRGTGSGTQYF.

Here the CDR3 reads CASSPRGGDPYEQYF. The chain couples TRBV6-1 to TRBJ2-7; TCRdb indicates TRBD1, and absent DNA this call remains unverified. CDR1 MNHNS and CDR2 SASEGT come from the germline V gene. The CDR3 length is 15 residues.

V gene TRBV5-5 combines with J gene TRBJ1-1. The CDR3 covers 16 residues. Germline V CDR1 and CDR2: SGHKS, YYEKEE (reference sequence). This CDR3 is CASSLENGQTNTEAFF.

The chain uses TRBV4-1 and TRBJ1-2; as DNA is missing, the TRBD1 call by TCRdb cannot be tested. This CDR3 is built from 13 residues. Germline CDR1 reads MGHRA; CDR2 reads YSYEKL. CDR3 loop: CASSDRDNYGYTF.

CDR3 sequence: CSARPASGRVETQYF. The rearrangement joins TRBV20-1 to TRBJ2-5; with no DNA, the TCRdb D assignment of TRBD2 cannot be verified. CDR3 size: 15 residues. The V gene's germline CDR1 is DFQATT and CDR2 SNEGSKA (reference sequence).

The chain uses TRBV15 and TRBJ2-1; TCRdb lists TRBD2, though no DNA is available to test this call. In germline, CDR1 is LNHNV, CDR2 YYDKDF (reference sequence). The CDR3 sequence is 15 residues long. The CDR3 loop is CATSSLRDGGSEQFF.

The rearrangement joins TRBV11-2 to TRBJ2-1; TCRdb returns TRBD2, unconfirmable since there is no DNA. Germline loops: CDR1 SGHAT, CDR2 FQNNGV. This CDR3 region has 15 residues. CDR3 loop: CASSLDGTYDNEQFF.

The CDR3 sequence: CASSMDYHRADTQYF. The rearrangement links TRBV6-1 to TRBJ2-3; checking the TCRdb D call of TRBD2 is not possible without DNA. The CDR3 is 15 amino acids. Looked up from germline, CDR1 is MNHNS and CDR2 is SASEGT.

The chain couples TRBV7-2 to TRBJ1-2. The CDR3 consists of 12 residues. Germline CDR1 SGHTA, CDR2 FQGNSA. The CDR3 sequence: CASSREPRGYTF.

The V call is TRBV5-7, the J call TRBJ1-2. TRBV5-7 is filed as an ORF, its function uncertain. CDR3 length: 12 amino acids. The CDR3 spells CASGWRGTGYTF.

This chain connects TRBV29-1 to TRBJ2-1; the D gene TCRdb calls, TRBD2, cannot be checked with no DNA. This CDR3 has 14 amino acids. CDR1 is SQVTM, CDR2 ANQGSEA, per germline. CDR3 in amino acids: CSVGPGLGFDEQFF.

The chain employs TRBV12-3 or TRBV12-4 and TRBJ2-1; checking the TCRdb D call of TRBD2 is not possible without DNA. This CDR3 is 13 amino acids long. This CDR3 is CASSRESYNEQFF.

The CDR3 region is CASSLLTGQPQHF. The V call is TRBV11-2, the J call TRBJ1-5. This CDR3 is 13 amino acids long. Germline V CDR1 and CDR2: SGHAT, FQNNGV.

The V call is TRBV27, the J call TRBJ2-2; TCRdb picks TRBD2, but there is no DNA to check that call. The length of the CDR3 is 16 residues. The germline gives CDR1 MNHEY, CDR2 SMNVEV (reference sequence). This CDR3 reads CASSLFGGRAFGELFF.